What follows are 10 T cell receptor beta chains derived from one specimen sequenced in a study of T-cell reconstitution after alpha-beta-depleted transplantation in children. Preparing the TCRbeta library involved the use of unique molecular identifiers. TCRdb reprocessed the PCR reads via MiXCR and lists one record per CDR3 protein. The sample lists hundreds of thousands of distinct CDR3 sequences, under 20% seen once, with 25% to 30% in the top ten. The specimen was PBMCs, mostly from graft donor cells, collected 360 days after TCRalphabeta/CD19-depleted stem cell transplant. The source is a boy in the first two years of life who had a stem cell transplant for Wiskott-Aldrich syndrome, so the T cells may come from the graft donor.

This clonotype was counted a few times. V gene TRBV30 combines with J gene TRBJ2-7; D unresolved. The germline V gene encodes CDR1 GTSNPN and CDR2 SVGIG (reference sequence). V lost 0 bases and J lost 3, with 6 bases in between. CDR3 length: 12 residues. This CDR3 is CAWSVLNYEQYF. The CDR3 DNA sequence: TGTGCCTGGAGTGTACTGAACTACGAGCAGTACTTC.

This clonotype was counted between two and nine times. V gene TRBV5-6 combines with J gene TRBJ2-5, with 8 bases aligning to TRBD1. The CDR3 runs 13 residues. CDR1 is SGHDT, CDR2 YYEEEE, per germline. After removal of 5 bases from V and 5 bases from J, the junction contained 5 bases not matched to a gene. CDR3 residues: CASRSRGRETQYF. The CDR3 DNA is TGTGCCAGCAGATCCAGGGGGCGGGAGACCCAGTACTTC.

The chain combines TRBV12-3 or TRBV12-4 with TRBJ1-5; no reliable D call. The V end was cut by 5 bases, the J end by 4 bases, with 9 bases between. The length of the CDR3 is 13 residues. The CDR3 DNA follows: TGTGCCAGCAGTACCCCTTTAAATCAGCCCCAGCATTTT. Translation: CASSTPLNQPQHF.

This clonotype was counted a few times. Sequence at one end of the junction differs from germline and may be a read error. The chain is built from TRBV12-3 or TRBV12-4 and TRBJ1-4; perhaps TRBD1 as D (5 bases). The CDR3 sequence is 12 residues long. Here the CDR3 reads CASSLGWDQRRF. CDR3 sequence (DNA): TGTGCCAGCAGTTTGGGGTGGGACCAGAGACGTTTT.

The genes are TRBV3-1 and TRBJ2-1, with TRBD2 identical over 13 bases. J was trimmed by 9 bases and V by 2 bases; bases with no gene match: 7. The CDR3 is made up of 16 amino acids. CDR1 is LGHDT and CDR2 is YNNKEL in the germline V gene (reference sequence). CDR3 in DNA: TGTGCCAGCAGCCAAACTGGACTAGCGGGAGCCCGTGAGCAGTTCTTC. Its translation: CASSQTGLAGAREQFF.

The chain recombines TRBV2 with TRBJ2-5; D gene ambiguous. The CDR3 totals 12 residues. Trimming took 3 bases from V and 7 from J, leaving 9 bases between them. Germline V CDR1 and CDR2: SNHLY, FYNNEI. CDR3 in amino acids: CASSEPRGTQYF. CDR3 nucleotide sequence: TGTGCCAGCAGTGAGCCTAGAGGGACCCAGTACTTC.

This clonotype was seen more than once but under ten times. The chain has TRBV5-8 and TRBJ2-7, with 9 bases identical to TRBD2. CDR1 and CDR2 (germline): SGHTS, YDEGEE. This CDR3 has 15 amino acids. V shed 0 bases and J 3 bases; nucleotides not matched to a gene: 4. CDR3 loop: CASSLETSGIYEQYF. DNA of the CDR3: TGTGCCAGCAGCTTGGAGACTAGCGGAATCTACGAGCAGTACTTC. The full variable domain, in which reference TRBV5-8 and TRBJ2-7 provide the parts outside the CDR3, is EAGVTQSPTHLIKTRGQQATLRCSPISGHTSVYWYQQALGLGLQFLLWYDEGEERNRGNFPPRFSGRQFPNYSSELNVNALELEDSALYLCASSLETSGIYEQYFGPGTRLTVT.

This clonotype was found many times. V is TRBV29-1 and J is TRBJ2-3; D gene unclear. The germline gives CDR1 SQVTM, CDR2 ANQGSEA. Trimming pared 6 bases from V and 1 base from J, leaving 5 bases between. The CDR3 contains 11 residues. This chain's CDR3 is CSVQRTDTQYF. The DNA for the CDR3 is TGCAGCGTCCAACGCACAGATACGCAGTATTTT.

In this sample, this clonotype turned up a few times. The chain couples TRBV3-1 to TRBJ2-7; D is undetermined. Trimming pared 4 bases from V and 5 bases from J, leaving 15 bases between. The CDR3 extends over 14 amino acids. The V gene's germline CDR1 is LGHDT and CDR2 YNNKEL (reference sequence). CDR3 nucleotides: TGTGCCAGCAGCCCCCCGGGCAGCCTAGACGAGCAGTACTTC. Translating gives CASSPPGSLDEQYF.

There are a few counts of this clonotype. This CDR3 is CASSQDLRSYEQYF. Written as DNA, the CDR3 is TGCGCCAGCAGCCAAGATCTGCGGTCCTACGAGCAGTACTTC. The genes are TRBV4-3 and TRBJ2-7; D is unclear. Trimming took 0 bases from V and 1 from J, leaving 7 bases between them. The CDR3 contains 14 residues. Germline values: CDR1 LGHNA, CDR2 YSLEER.